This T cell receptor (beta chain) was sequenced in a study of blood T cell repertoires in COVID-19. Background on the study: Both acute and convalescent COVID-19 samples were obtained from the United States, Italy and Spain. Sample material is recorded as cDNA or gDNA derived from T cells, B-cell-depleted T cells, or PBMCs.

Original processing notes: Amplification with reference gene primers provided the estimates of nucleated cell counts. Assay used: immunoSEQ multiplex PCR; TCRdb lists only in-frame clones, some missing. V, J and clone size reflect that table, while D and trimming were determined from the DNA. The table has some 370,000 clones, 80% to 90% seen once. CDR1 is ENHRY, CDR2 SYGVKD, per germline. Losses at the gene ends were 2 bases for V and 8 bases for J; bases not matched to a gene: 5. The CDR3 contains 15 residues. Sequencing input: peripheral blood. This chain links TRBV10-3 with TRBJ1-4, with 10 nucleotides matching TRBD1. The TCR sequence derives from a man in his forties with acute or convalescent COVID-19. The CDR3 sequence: CAISEPGTGEEKLFF. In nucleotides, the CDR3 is TGTGCCATCAGTGAGCCGGGGACAGGGGAGGAAAAACTGTTTTTT.